Detailed here is one T cell receptor (beta chain). Looked up from germline, CDR1 is SQVTM and CDR2 is ANQGSEA. Trimming at V came to 5 bases and at J to 0 bases, leaving 4 bases not matched to a gene. The CDR3 totals 13 residues. The sample is drawn from a study of blood T cell repertoires in COVID-19. TCRdb keeps only in-frame clones here, not all; method: immunoSEQ multiplex PCR. The data contain roughly 200,000 clones, approximately 84% of them singletons. Sequencing input: peripheral blood. J is TRBJ2-7 and V is TRBV29-1; 7 nucleotides line up with TRBD1. The sequence came from a man aged 50 to 59 with active or convalescent COVID-19. The CDR3 nucleotides are TGCAGCGTTAGGGACAGTCTCTCCTACGAGCAGTACTTC. Translated: CSVRDSLSYEQYF.